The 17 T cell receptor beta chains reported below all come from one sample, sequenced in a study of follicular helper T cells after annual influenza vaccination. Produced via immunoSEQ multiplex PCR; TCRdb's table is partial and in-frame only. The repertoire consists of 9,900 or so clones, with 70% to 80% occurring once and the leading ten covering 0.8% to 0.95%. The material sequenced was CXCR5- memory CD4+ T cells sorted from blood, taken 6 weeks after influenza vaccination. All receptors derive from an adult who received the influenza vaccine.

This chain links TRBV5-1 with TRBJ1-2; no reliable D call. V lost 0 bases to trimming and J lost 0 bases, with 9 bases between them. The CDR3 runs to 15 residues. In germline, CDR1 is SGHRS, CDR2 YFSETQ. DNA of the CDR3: TGCGCCAGCAGCTTGGGTGCCCGAGCTAACTATGGCTACACCTTC. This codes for CASSLGARANYGYTF.

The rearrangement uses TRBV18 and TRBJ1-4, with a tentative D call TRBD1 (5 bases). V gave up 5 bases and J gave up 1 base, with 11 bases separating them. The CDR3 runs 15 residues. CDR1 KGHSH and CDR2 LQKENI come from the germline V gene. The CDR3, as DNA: TGTGCCAGCTCATCCCAGGGAGGAACTAATGAAAAACTGTTTTTT. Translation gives CASSSQGGTNEKLFF.

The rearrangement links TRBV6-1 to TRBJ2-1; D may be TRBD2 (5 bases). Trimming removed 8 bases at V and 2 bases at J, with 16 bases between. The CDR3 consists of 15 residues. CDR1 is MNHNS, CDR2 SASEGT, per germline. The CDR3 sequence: CASLRRLPTYNEQFF. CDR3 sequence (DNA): TGTGCCAGCCTCCGACGACTACCAACCTACAATGAGCAGTTCTTC.

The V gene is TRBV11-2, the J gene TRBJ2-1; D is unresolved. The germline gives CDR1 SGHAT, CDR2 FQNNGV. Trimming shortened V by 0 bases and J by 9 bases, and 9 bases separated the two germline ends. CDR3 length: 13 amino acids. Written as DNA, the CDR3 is TGTGCCAGCAGCTTAGATATAAGCGTTGAGCAGTTCTTC. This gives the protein CASSLDISVEQFF.

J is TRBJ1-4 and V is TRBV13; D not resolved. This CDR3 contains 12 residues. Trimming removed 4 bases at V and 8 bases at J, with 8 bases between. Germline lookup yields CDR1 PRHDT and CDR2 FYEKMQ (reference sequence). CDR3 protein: CASSSSGEKLFF. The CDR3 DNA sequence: TGTGCCAGCAGCTCCTCGGGCGAAAAACTGTTTTTT.

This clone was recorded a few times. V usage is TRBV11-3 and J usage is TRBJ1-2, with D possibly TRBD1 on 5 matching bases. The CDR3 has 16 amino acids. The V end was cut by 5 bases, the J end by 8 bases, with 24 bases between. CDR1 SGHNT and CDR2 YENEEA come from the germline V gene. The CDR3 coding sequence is TGTGCCAGCAGCAACCTAATAGGGGAGGGCAGATTCGGCTACACCTTC. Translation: CASSNLIGEGRFGYTF.

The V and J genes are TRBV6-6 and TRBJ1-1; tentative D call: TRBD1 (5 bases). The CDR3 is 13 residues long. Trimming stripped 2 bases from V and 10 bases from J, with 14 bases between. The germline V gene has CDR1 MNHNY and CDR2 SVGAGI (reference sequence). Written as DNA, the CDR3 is TGTGCCAGCAGTTACGGGATGGGGGAAAGAGCTTTCTTT. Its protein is CASSYGMGERAFF.

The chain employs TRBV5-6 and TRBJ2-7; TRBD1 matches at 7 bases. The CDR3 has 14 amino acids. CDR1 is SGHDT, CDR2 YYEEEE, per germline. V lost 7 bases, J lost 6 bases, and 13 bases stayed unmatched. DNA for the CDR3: TGTGCCAGCTCGCGACAGGGAGAGTTTCTCGAGCAGTACTTC. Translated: CASSRQGEFLEQYF. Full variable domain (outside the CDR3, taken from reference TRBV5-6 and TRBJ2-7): DAGVTQSPTHLIKTRGQQVTLRCSPKSGHDTVSWYQQALGQGPQFIFQYYEEEERQRGNFPDRFSGHQFPNYSSELNVNALLLGDSALYLCASSRQGEFLEQYFGPGTRLTVT.

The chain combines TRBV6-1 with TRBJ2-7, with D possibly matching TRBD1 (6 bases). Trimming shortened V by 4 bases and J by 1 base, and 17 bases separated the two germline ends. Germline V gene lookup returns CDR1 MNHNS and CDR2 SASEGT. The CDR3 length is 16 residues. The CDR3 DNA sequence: TGTGCCAGCAGTGGAGGGTGGGGTGACAGGTCCTACGAGCAGTACTTC. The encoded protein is CASSGGWGDRSYEQYF.

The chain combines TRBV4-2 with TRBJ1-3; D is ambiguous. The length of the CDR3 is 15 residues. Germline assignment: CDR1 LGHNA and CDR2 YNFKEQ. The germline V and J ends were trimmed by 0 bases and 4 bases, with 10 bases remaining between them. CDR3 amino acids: CASSQDASQGNTIYF. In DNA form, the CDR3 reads TGTGCCAGCAGCCAAGATGCCAGCCAAGGAAACACCATATATTTT.

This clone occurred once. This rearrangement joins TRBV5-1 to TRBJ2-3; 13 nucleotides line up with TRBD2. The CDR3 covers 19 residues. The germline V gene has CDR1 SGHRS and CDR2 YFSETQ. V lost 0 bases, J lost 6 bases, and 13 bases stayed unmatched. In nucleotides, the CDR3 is TGCGCCAGCAGCTTGGACCCCGCTACTAGCGGGGGGGCCAGGGATACGCAGTATTTT. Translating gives CASSLDPATSGGARDTQYF.

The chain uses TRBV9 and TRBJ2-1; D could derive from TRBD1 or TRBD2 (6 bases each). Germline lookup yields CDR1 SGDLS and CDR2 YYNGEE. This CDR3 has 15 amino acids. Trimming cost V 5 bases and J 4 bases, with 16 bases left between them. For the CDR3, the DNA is TGTGCCAGCAGTCGGGACGGGGGCTCGTACAATGAGCAGTTCTTC. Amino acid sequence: CASSRDGGSYNEQFF.

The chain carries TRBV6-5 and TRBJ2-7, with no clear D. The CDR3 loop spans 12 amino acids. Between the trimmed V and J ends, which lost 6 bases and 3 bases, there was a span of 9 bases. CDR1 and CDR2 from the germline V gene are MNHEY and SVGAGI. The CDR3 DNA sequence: TGTGCCAGCAGCCGCGCGGTCTACGAGCAGTACTTC. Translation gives CASSRAVYEQYF.

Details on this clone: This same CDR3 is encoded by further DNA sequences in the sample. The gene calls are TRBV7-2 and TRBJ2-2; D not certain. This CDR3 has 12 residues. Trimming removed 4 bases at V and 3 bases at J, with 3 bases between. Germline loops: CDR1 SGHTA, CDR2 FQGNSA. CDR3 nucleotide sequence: TGTGCCAGCAGCTCCTACACCGGGGAGCTGTTTTTT. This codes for CASSSYTGELFF.

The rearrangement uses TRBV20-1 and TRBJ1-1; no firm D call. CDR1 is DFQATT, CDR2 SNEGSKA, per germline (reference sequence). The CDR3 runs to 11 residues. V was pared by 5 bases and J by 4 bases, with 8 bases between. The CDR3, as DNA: TGCAGTGCTTCCCGGAGCACTGAAGCTTTCTTT. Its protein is CSASRSTEAFF.

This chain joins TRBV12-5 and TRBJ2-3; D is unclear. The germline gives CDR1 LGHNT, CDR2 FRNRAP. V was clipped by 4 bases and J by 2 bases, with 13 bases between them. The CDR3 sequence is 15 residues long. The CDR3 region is CASGSLGRDTDTQYF. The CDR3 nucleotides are TGTGCTAGTGGTTCCCTAGGGCGAGACACAGATACGCAGTATTTT.

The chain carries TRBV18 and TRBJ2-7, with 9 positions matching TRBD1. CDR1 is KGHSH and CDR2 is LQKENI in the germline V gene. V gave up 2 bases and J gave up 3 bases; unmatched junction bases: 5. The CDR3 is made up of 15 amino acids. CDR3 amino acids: CASSPAGQGYYEQYF. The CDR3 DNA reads TGTGCCAGCTCACCAGCAGGACAGGGGTACTACGAGCAGTACTTC.